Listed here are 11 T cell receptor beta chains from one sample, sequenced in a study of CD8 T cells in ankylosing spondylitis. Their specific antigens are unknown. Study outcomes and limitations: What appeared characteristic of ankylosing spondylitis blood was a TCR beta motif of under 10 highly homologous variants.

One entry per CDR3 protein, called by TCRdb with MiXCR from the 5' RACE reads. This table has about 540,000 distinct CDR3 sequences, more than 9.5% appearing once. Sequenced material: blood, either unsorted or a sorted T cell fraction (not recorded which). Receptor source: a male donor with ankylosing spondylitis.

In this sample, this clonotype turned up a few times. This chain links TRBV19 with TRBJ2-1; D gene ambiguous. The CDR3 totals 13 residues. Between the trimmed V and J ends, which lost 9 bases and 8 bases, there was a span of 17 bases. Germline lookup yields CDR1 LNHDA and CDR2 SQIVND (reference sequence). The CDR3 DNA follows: TGTGCCAGGTCGGAGCCCCAAGGCGATGAGCAGTTCTTC. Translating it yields CARSEPQGDEQFF.

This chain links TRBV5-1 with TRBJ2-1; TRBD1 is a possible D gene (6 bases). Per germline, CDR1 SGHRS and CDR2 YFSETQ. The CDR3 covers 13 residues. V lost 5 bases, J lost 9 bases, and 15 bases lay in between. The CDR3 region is CASSLPQGTEQFF. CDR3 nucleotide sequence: TGCGCCAGCAGTTTGCCACAGGGAACTGAGCAGTTCTTC.

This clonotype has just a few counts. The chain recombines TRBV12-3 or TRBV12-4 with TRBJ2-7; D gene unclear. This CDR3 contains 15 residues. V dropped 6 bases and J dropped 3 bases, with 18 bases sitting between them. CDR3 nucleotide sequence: TGTGCCAGCAGCTATGGCCCCCAGATTAGCTACGAGCAGTACTTC. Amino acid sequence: CASSYGPQISYEQYF.

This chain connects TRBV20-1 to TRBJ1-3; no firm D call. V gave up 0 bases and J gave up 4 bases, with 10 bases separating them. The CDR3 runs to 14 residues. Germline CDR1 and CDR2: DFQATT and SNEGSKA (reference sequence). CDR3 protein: CSARDRGGGNTIYF. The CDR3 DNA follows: TGCAGTGCTAGAGATCGGGGAGGCGGAAACACCATATATTTT.

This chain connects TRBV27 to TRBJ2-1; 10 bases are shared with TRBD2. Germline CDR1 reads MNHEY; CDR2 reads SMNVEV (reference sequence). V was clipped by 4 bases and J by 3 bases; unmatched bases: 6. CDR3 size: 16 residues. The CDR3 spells CASSYILAGVYNEQFF. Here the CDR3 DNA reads TGTGCCAGCAGTTATATTCTAGCGGGAGTCTACAATGAGCAGTTCTTC.

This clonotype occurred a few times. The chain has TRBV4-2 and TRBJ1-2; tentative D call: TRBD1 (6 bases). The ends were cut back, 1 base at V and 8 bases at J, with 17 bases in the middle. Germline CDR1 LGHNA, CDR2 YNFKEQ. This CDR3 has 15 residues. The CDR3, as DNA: TGTGCCAGCAGCCAAGGGACCCCGGGGGCGGAAGGCTACACCTTC. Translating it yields CASSQGTPGAEGYTF.

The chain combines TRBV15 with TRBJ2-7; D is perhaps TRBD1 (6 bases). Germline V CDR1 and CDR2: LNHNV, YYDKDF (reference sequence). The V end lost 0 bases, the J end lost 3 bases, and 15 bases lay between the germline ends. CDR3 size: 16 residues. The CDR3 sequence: CATSRDRGTGRYEQYF. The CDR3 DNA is TGTGCCACCAGCAGAGATAGGGGGACGGGGCGCTACGAGCAGTACTTC.

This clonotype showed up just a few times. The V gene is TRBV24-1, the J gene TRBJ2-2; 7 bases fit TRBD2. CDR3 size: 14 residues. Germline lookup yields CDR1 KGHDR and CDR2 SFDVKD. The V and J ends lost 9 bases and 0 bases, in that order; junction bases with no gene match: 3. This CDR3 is CATGGEPNTGELFF. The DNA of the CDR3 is TGTGCCACCGGGGGGGAGCCGAACACCGGGGAGCTGTTTTTT.

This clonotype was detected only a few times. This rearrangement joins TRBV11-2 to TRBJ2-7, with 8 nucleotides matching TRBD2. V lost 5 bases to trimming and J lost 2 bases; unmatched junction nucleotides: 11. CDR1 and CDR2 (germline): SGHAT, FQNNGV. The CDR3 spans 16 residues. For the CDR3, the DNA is TGTGCCAGCAGCCCGTTAACAGGGCGGGGGGCCTACGAGCAGTACTTC. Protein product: CASSPLTGRGAYEQYF.

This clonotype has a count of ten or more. The CDR3 DNA is TGCAGCGTTGAAATAGGTTTACAAGAGACCCAGTACTTC. The encoded protein is CSVEIGLQETQYF. The chain joins TRBV29-1 to TRBJ2-5; D unclear. The V end was cut by 2 bases, the J end by 2 bases, with 9 bases between. The CDR3 has 13 amino acids. The germline gives CDR1 SQVTM, CDR2 ANQGSEA. Full variable domain (remainder filled in from reference TRBV29-1 and TRBJ2-5): SAVISQKPSRDICQRGTSLTIQCQVDSQVTMMFWYRQQPGQSLTLIATANQGSEATYESGFVIDKFPISRPNLTFSTLTVSNMSPEDSSIYLCSVEIGLQETQYFGPGTRLLVL.

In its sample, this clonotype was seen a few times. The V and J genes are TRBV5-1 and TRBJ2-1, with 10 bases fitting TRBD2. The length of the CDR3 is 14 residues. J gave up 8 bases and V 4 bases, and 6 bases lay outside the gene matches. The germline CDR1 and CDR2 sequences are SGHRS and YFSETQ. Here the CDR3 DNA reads TGCGCCAGCAGCGACACTAGCGGGGCGTATGAGCAGTTCTTC. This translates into CASSDTSGAYEQFF. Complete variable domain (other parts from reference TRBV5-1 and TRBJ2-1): KAGVTQTPRYLIKTRGQQVTLSCSPISGHRSVSWYQQTPGQGLQFLFEYFSETQRNKGNFPGRFSGRQFSNSRSEMNVSTLELGDSALYLCASSDTSGAYEQFFGPGTRLTVL.